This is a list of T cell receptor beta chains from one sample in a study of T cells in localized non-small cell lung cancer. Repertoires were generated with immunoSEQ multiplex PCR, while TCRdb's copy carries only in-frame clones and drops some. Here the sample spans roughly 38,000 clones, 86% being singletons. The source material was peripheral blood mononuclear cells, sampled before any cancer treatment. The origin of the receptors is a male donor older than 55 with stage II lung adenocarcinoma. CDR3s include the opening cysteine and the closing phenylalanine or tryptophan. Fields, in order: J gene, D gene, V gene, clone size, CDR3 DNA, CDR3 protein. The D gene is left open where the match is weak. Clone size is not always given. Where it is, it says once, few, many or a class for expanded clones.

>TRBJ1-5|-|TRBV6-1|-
TGTGCCAGCAGTGAAGTTGGTAGCAATCAGCCCCAGCATTTT
CASSEVGSNQPQHF
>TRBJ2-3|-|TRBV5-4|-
TGTGCCAGCAGCTTGGTGGCAGATACGCAGTATTTT
CASSLVADTQYF
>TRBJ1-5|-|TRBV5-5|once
TGTGCCAGCAGCTTGGAGGGGGTAGGGAATCAGCCCCAGCATTTT
CASSLEGVGNQPQHF
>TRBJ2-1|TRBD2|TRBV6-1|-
TGTGCCAGCAGTGTAGGGAGACAGGGCAGCGGGAGGTACAATGAGCAGTTCTTC
CASSVGRQGSGRYNEQFF
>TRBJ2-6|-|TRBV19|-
TGTGCCAGTAGTACGGACGTCACTGGGGCCAACGTCCTGACTTTC
CASSTDVTGANVLTF
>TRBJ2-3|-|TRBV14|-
TGTGCCAGTAGCCACACAGATACGCAGTATTTT
CASSHTDTQYF
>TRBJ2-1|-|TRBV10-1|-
TGCGCCAGCAGTCCCACGCGGGTACACAATGAGCAGTTCTTC
CASSPTRVHNEQFF
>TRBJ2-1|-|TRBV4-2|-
TGTGCCAGCAGCCGCCTCCGCGGACAGTCGGATGAGCAGTTCTTC
CASSRLRGQSDEQFF
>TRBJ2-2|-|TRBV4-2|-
TGTGCCAGCAGCCAAGATCCGCCCCCACTAGTTGCCGGGGAGCTGTTTTTT
CASSQDPPPLVAGELFF
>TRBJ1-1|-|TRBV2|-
TGTGCCAGCAGATGGTCGGGGGGAGGGAACACTGAAGCTTTCTTT
CASRWSGGGNTEAFF
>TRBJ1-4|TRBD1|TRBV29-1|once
TGCAGCGTGAGGGACAGTGCAACTAATGAAAAACTGTTTTTT
CSVRDSATNEKLFF
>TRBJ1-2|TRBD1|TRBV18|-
TGTGCCAGCTCACCGACAGGGGATGCTAACTATGGCTACACCTTC
CASSPTGDANYGYTF
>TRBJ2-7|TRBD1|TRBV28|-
TGTGCCAGCAGCGTGTGGGGACAGGGAACTTACGAGCAGTACTTC
CASSVWGQGTYEQYF
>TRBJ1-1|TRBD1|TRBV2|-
TGTGCCAGCATCACTACAGGGGACGGAGGGGCTTTCTTT
CASITTGDGGAFF
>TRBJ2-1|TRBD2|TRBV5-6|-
TGTGCCAGCAGCCGGGGACTAGCGGGAAGAAATGAGCAGTTCTTC
CASSRGLAGRNEQFF
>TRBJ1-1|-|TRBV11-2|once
TGTGCCAGCAGCCTCCGTGTGTTCTCTGAAGCTTTCTTT
CASSLRVFSEAFF
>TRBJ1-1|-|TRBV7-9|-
TGTGCCAGCAGCTTAGGTCACCTGGAGGCTGAAGCTTTCTTT
CASSLGHLEAEAFF
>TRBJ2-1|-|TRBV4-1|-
TGCGCCAGCAGCCATTACTACTTGGATGAGCAGTTCTTC
CASSHYYLDEQFF
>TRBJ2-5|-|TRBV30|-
TGTGCCTGGAGGAGGTACCAAGAGACCCAGTACTTC
CAWRRYQETQYF
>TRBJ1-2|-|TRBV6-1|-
TGTGCCAGCAGTGAATACCGCCTCTATGGCTACACCTTC
CASSEYRLYGYTF
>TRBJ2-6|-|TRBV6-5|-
TGTGCCAGCAGTTATTCCGGGACCGAGGCCAACGTCCTGACTTTC
CASSYSGTEANVLTF
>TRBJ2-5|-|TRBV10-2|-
TGCGCCAGCAGTGAGGTGGGTTCGGAGACCCAGTACTTC
CASSEVGSETQYF
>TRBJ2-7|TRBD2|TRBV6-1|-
TGTGCCAGCAGTGAAATTTGGACTAGCGGGAGATTATCCTACGAGCAGTACTTC
CASSEIWTSGRLSYEQYF
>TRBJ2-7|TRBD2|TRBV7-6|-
TGTGCCAGCAGCTTAACCAGCGGGAGCTACGAGCAGTACTTC
CASSLTSGSYEQYF
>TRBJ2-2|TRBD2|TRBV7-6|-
TGTGCCAGCAGCTCGCGGACTAGCGGGAGATCCGGGGAGCTGTTTTTT
CASSSRTSGRSGELFF
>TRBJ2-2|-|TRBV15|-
TGTGCCACCAGCAGAGTGCAAAGGGGGACCGGGGAGCTGTTTTTT
CATSRVQRGTGELFF
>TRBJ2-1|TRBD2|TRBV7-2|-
TGTGCCAGCAGCCCCCTAGCGGGAGTCCCCGAGAATGAGCAGTTCTTC
CASSPLAGVPENEQFF
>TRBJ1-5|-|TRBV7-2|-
TGTGCCAGCAGCACCCAGGGTCTGAGCAATCAGCCCCAGCATTTT
CASSTQGLSNQPQHF